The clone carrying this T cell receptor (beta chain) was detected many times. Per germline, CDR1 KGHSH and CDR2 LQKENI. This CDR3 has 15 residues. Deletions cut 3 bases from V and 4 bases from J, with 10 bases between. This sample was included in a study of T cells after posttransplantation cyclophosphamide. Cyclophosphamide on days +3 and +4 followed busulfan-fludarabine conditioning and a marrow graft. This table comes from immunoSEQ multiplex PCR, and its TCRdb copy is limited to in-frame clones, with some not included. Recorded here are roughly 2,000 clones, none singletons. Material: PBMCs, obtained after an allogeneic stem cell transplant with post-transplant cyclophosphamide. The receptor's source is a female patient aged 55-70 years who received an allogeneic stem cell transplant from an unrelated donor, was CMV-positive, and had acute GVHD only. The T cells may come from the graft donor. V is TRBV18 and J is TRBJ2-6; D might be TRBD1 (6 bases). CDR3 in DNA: TGTGCCAGCTCACCCCAGGGGTCCGGGGCCAACGTCCTGACTTTC. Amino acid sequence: CASSPQGSGANVLTF.